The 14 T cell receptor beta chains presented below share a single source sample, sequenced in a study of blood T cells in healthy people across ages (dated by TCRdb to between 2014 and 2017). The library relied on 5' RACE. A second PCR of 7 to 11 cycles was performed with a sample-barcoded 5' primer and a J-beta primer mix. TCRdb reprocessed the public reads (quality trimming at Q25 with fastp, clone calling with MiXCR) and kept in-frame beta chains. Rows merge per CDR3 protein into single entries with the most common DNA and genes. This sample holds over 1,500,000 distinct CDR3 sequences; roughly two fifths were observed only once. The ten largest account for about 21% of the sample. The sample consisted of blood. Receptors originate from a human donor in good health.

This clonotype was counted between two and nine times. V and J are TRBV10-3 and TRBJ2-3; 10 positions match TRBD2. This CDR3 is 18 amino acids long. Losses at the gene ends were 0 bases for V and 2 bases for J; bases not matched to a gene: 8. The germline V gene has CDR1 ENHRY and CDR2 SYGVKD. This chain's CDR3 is CAISESVGTSGTTDTQYF. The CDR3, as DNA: TGTGCCATCAGTGAGTCGGTAGGAACTAGCGGGACCACAGATACGCAGTATTTT.

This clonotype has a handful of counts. The CDR3 loop is CASSYGLAGTTDTQYF. In nucleotides, the CDR3 is TGTGCCAGCAGTTACGGGTTAGCGGGGACGACAGATACGCAGTATTTT. The V call is TRBV6-6, the J call TRBJ2-3; 8 bases line up with TRBD2. Germline lookup yields CDR1 MNHNY and CDR2 SVGAGI (reference sequence). This CDR3 region has 16 residues. After removal of 2 bases from V and 3 bases from J, the junction contained 7 bases not matched to a gene.

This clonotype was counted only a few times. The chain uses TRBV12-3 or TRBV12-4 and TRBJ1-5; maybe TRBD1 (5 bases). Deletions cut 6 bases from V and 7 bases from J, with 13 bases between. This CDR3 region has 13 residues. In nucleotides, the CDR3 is TGTGCCAGCAGCCTGGGGACGCGACAGCCCCAGCATTTT. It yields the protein CASSLGTRQPQHF.

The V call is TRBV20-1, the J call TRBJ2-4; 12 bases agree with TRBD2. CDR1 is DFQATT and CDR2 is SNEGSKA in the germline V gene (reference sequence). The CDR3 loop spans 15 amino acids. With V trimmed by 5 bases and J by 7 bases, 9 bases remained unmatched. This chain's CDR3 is CSAPRLAGVENIQYF. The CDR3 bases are TGCAGTGCTCCTCGACTAGCGGGGGTTGAGAACATTCAGTACTTC.

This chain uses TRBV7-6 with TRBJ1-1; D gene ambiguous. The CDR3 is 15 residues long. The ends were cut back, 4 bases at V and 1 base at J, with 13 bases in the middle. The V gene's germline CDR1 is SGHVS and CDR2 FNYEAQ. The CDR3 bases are TGTGCCAGCAGCTCCCCCCTGGGCAGGAACACTGAAGCTTTCTTT. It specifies CASSSPLGRNTEAFF.

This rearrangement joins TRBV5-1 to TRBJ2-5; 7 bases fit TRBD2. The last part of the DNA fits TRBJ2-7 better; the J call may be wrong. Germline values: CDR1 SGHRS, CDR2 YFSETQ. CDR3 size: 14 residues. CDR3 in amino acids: CASSLWPSGDEQYF. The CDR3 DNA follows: TGCGCCAGCAGCTTGTGGCCTAGCGGTGACGAGCAGTACTTC.

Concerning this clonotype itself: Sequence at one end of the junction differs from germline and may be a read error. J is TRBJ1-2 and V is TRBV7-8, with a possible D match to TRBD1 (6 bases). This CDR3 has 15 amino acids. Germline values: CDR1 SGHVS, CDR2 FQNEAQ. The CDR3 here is CASSSDRGEDYSYTF. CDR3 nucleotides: TGTGCCAGCAGCTCCGATAGGGGGGAGGACTATAGCTACACCTTC.

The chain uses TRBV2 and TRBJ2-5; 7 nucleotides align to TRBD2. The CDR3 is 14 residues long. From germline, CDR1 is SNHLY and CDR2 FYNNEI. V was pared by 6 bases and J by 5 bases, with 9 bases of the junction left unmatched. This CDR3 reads CASRTSGTKETQYF. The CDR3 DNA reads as TGTGCCAGCAGGACCTCCGGGACTAAGGAGACCCAGTACTTC.

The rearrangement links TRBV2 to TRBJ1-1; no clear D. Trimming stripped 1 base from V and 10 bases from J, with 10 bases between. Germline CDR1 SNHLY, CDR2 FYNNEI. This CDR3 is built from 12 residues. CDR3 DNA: TGTGCCAGCAGTGAAGGTCTGGACGCAGCTTTCTTT. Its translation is CASSEGLDAAFF.

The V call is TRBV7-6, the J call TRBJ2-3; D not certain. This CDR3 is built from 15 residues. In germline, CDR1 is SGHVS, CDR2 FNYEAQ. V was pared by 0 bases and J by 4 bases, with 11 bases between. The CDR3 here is CASSLALIGADTQYF. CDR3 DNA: TGTGCCAGCAGCTTAGCGCTAATTGGCGCAGATACGCAGTATTTT.

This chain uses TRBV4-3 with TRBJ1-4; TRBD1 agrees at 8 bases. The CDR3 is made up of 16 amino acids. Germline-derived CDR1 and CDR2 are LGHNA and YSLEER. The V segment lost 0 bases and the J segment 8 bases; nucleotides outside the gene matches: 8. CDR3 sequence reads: CASSQDLGAGGEKLFF. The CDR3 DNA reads TGCGCCAGCAGCCAAGATCTCGGGGCAGGGGGCGAAAAACTGTTTTTT.

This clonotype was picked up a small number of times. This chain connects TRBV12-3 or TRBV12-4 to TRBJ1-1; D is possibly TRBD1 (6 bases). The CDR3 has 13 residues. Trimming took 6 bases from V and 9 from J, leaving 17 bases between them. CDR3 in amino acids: CASSVERGRKAFF. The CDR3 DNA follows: TGTGCCAGCAGCGTGGAAAGGGGGAGGAAAGCTTTCTTT.

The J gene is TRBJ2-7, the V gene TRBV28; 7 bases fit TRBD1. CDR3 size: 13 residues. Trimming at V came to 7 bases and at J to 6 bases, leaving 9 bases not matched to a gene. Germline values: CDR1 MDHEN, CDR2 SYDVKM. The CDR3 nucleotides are TGTGCCAGCAATTCGGGACAGTTGGGCGAGCAGTACTTC. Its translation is CASNSGQLGEQYF.

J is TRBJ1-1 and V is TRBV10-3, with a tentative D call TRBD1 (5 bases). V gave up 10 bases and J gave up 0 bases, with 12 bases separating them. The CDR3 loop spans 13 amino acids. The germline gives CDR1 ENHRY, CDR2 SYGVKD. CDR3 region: CATADSLNTEAFF. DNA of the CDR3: TGTGCCACCGCAGACAGCCTGAACACTGAAGCTTTCTTT.